A single sample is the source of the 14 T cell receptor beta chains below, sequenced in a study of blood T cell repertoires in COVID-19. TCRdb's copy holds only in-frame clones and misses some; the assay was immunoSEQ multiplex PCR. The sample holds about 100,000 clones, about 84% seen once. The specimen was peripheral blood. All receptors derive from a human donor in a cohort sampled during active COVID-19.

This clone was found a few times. This chain links TRBV2 with TRBJ2-7; D possibly corresponds to TRBD1 (6 bases). Looked up from germline, CDR1 is SNHLY and CDR2 is FYNNEI. The CDR3 is 14 amino acids. The ends were cut back, 6 bases at V and 0 bases at J, with 12 bases in the middle. The CDR3 DNA follows: TGTGCCAGCAGGGACAGAGGTGGCTCCTACGAGCAGTACTTC. Translation: CASRDRGGSYEQYF.

The gene calls are TRBV30 and TRBJ2-1; weak D call: TRBD2 (5 bases). Germline V gives CDR1 GTSNPN, CDR2 SVGIG (reference sequence). This CDR3 contains 13 residues. With 2 bases removed from V and 6 bases from J, the gap between germline ends came to 11 bases. The CDR3 nucleotides read TGTGCCTGGAGTTCTAGCACCGGCAATGAGCAGTTCTTC. This translates into CAWSSSTGNEQFF. The full variable domain, in which reference TRBV30 and TRBJ2-1 provide the parts outside the CDR3, is SQTIHQWPATLVQPVGSPLSLECTVEGTSNPNLYWYRQAAGRGLQLLFYSVGIGQISSEVPQNLSASRPQDRQFILSSKKLLLSDSGFYLCAWSSSTGNEQFFGPGTRLTVL.

The CDR3 nucleotides are TGCGCCAGCAGCAACCCGACAGGCGCAGGCACCGGGGAGCTGTTTTTT. This gives the protein CASSNPTGAGTGELFF. V and J are TRBV5-1 and TRBJ2-2; weak D call: TRBD1 (6 bases). Trimming pared 4 bases from V and 4 bases from J, leaving 17 bases between. Germline-derived CDR1 and CDR2 are SGHRS and YFSETQ. The CDR3 loop spans 16 amino acids.

This chain uses TRBV20-1 with TRBJ1-1; weak D call: TRBD1 (5 bases). The CDR3 has 11 amino acids. V shed 5 bases and J shed 8 bases, with 12 bases lying between them. Germline-derived CDR1 and CDR2 are DFQATT and SNEGSKA (reference sequence). The CDR3, as DNA: TGCAGTGCTTCAGGACAAGTCGAAGCTTTCTTT. This encodes CSASGQVEAFF.

The chain combines TRBV5-1 with TRBJ2-7; 9 bases are shared with TRBD1. The CDR3 consists of 14 residues. Germline V gene sequence: CDR1 SGHRS, CDR2 YFSETQ. J lost 5 bases, V lost 4 bases, and 7 bases had no gene match. In DNA, the CDR3 is TGCGCCAGCAGCCAGGGACAGGGAGTCAACGAGCAGTACTTC. This encodes CASSQGQGVNEQYF.

This chain joins TRBV6-2 or TRBV6-3 and TRBJ2-7, with D hard to call. Trimming cost V 0 bases and J 3 bases, with 24 bases left between them. This CDR3 region has 19 residues. Germline V lookup: CDR1 MNHEY, CDR2 SVGEGT. CDR3 residues: CASSYSFTTNPNSYYEQYF. In DNA form, the CDR3 reads TGTGCCAGCAGTTACTCGTTTACTACCAATCCTAATAGTTACTACGAGCAGTACTTC.

The table lists this clone with a count of one. Germline and junction disagree at one end, which may indicate a read error. DNA for the CDR3: TGTGCCAGCAGCGAAGGAATGGAGGGGGCCTGGAACACCGGGGAGCTGTTTTTT. This sequence encodes CASSEGMEGAWNTGELFF. V gene TRBV2 combines with J gene TRBJ2-2; tentatively, D is TRBD1 (7 bases). CDR1 and CDR2 (germline): SNHLY, FYNNEI. This CDR3 has 18 residues. The variable domain in full, with the rest retrieved from reference TRBV2 and TRBJ2-2, is EPEVTQTPSHQVTQMGQEVILRCVPISNHLYFYWYRQILGQKVEFLVSFYNNEISEKSEIFDDQFSVERPDGSNFTLKIRSTKLEDSAMYFCASSEGMEGAWNTGELFFGEGSRLTVL.

V usage is TRBV5-1 and J usage is TRBJ1-1; D might be TRBD1 (6 bases). Germline V lookup: CDR1 SGHRS, CDR2 YFSETQ. Trimming took off 4 bases at V and 7 bases at J, with 14 bases between the two ends. The CDR3 covers 13 residues. CDR3 nucleotides: TGCGCCAGCAGCGGATCAGGGGAGGGTGAAGCTTTCTTT. Its translation is CASSGSGEGEAFF.

V is TRBV5-8 and J is TRBJ2-7, with D possibly being TRBD1 (6 bases). CDR1 is SGHTS, CDR2 YDEGEE, per germline. Deletions cut 3 bases from V and 3 bases from J, with 16 bases between. The CDR3 loop spans 15 amino acids. The CDR3 here is CASSSYNRDRYEQYF. The CDR3 coding sequence is TGTGCCAGCAGCTCCTACAACAGGGATCGCTACGAGCAGTACTTC.

V and J are TRBV7-9 and TRBJ1-4, with 10 bases fitting TRBD1. From germline, CDR1 is SEHNR and CDR2 FQNEAQ (reference sequence). The CDR3 runs to 15 residues. The ends lost 0 bases at V and 7 bases at J; junction bases unmatched: 2. CDR3 residues: CASSLAGQGSEKLFF. DNA of the CDR3: TGTGCCAGCAGCTTAGCGGGACAGGGGTCTGAAAAACTGTTTTTT.

V is TRBV27 and J is TRBJ1-6; the D is unclear. CDR3 length: 13 amino acids. CDR1 MNHEY and CDR2 SMNVEV come from the germline V gene (reference sequence). V was cut by 8 bases and J by 5 bases, with 10 bases left in between. The CDR3 region is CASRGTDNSPLHF. In DNA, the CDR3 is TGTGCCAGCCGGGGAACCGATAATTCACCCCTCCACTTT.

The table lists this clone with a count of one. The rearrangement joins TRBV6-2 or TRBV6-3 to TRBJ1-1; D remains ambiguous. V lost 2 bases and J lost 2, with 6 bases in between. Germline CDR1 and CDR2: MNHEY and SVGEGT. The CDR3 is 13 amino acids. The CDR3 sequence: CASSYTLNTEAFF. Here the CDR3 DNA reads TGTGCCAGCAGTTACACTCTTAACACTGAAGCTTTCTTT.

V is TRBV21-1 and J is TRBJ2-7; the table's D call TRBD1 went unverified against the DNA. TRBV21-1 is tagged as a pseudogene. This CDR3 contains 15 residues. The CDR3 nucleotides read TGTGCCAGCAGCAAAGTGGGACAGGCCCCCTACGAGCAGTACTTC. It encodes CASSKVGQAPYEQYF.

The chain employs TRBV18 and TRBJ2-7, with D possibly being TRBD1 (6 bases). The length of the CDR3 is 15 residues. V was shortened by 4 bases and J by 3 bases, with 16 bases between the two germline ends. From germline, CDR1 is KGHSH and CDR2 LQKENI. The CDR3 DNA sequence: TGTGCCAGCTCACACGGGACACCCGATTACTACGAGCAGTACTTC. Translation gives CASSHGTPDYYEQYF.